The clone carrying this T cell receptor beta chain has just a few counts. What it binds is unknown. This clone may be a read error of a much larger clone one base away. Every sample yielded at least 7 million isolated PBMCs. This record comes from a study of blood T cells in healthy people across ages. Combining a sample-barcoded 5' primer with a J-beta primer mix, a second PCR ran for roughly 6 to 12 cycles. Via MiXCR, TCRdb re-called the 5' RACE reads, giving one row per CDR3 protein. The sample has hundreds of thousands of distinct CDR3 sequences; approximately 51% are singletons. Study findings and constraints: No conclusive comparison of naive versus antigen-experienced cells was possible with unsorted PBMCs. With naive T cell percentage, TCR beta diversity showed a strong correlation.

The length of the CDR3 is 12 residues. Trimming took 6 bases from V and 7 from J, leaving 13 bases between them. Germline V CDR1 and CDR2: SEHNR, FQNEAQ (reference sequence). The sequenced material came from blood. The receptor comes from a man in his fifties or sixties in good health. The V and J genes are TRBV7-9 and TRBJ2-7; maybe TRBD2 (5 bases). The CDR3 nucleotides read TGTGCCAGCAGTCGAGGGTACAATGAGCAGTACTTC. Its translation is CASSRGYNEQYF.